This T cell receptor beta chain was sequenced in a study of read filtering for tumor transcriptome and immune sequencing. Study details: Whole-transcriptome libraries were prepared after DNase treatment.

This clonotype was recorded at least ten times. Antigen: not known. Germline is not matched at one junction end, which may reflect a read error. Every patient had bone marrow sampled while the disease was active. This library used roughly 370 ng RNA and molecular barcoded adaptors spanning alpha/delta and beta/gamma chains. TCRdb re-called the reads with MiXCR, one entry per CDR3 protein. The sample gives roughly 130,000 distinct CDR3 sequences, 10% to 15% of which show up once; approximately 9.9% is in the top ten. Study-wide findings and caveats: In IR-seq, single-read clonotypes were 75% to 90% of clonotypes but about 3.5% of reads.

The CDR3 contains 13 residues. CDR1 is MNHEY, CDR2 SVGEGT, per germline. The receptor's source is a donor aged 40 or over with multiple myeloma. The sequencing input was a population of CD138-negative cells sorted from bone marrow. The chain uses TRBV6-2 or TRBV6-3 and TRBJ2-1, with 10 bases matching TRBD2. The CDR3 region has the DNA TGTGCCAGCAGTCTTCACCAGGGACTAGCGATGGTCTTC. It yields the protein CASSLHQGLAMVF.